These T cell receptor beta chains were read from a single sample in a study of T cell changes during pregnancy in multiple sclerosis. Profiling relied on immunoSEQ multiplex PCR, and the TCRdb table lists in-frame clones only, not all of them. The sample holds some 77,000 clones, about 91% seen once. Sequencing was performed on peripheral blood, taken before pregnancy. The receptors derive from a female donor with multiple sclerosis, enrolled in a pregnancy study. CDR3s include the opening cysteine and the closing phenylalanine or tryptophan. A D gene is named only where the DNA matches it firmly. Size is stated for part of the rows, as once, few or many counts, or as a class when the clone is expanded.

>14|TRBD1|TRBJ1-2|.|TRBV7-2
TGTGCCAGCAGCCCGGACAGGGCTCCCTATGGCTACACCTTC
CASSPDRAPYGYTF
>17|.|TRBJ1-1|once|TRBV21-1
TGTGCCAGCAGCAAAGAAGGTGGCAGGAGTCGGGGCACTGAAGCTTTCTTT
CASSKEGGRSRGTEAFF
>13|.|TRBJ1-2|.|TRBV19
TGTGCCAGTAGTATGCGCAGGGGCTATGGCTACACCTTC
CASSMRRGYGYTF
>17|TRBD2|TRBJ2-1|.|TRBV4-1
TGCGCCAGCAGCCAAAGTCTAGCGGGGCTGTCCTACAATGAGCAGTTCTTC
CASSQSLAGLSYNEQFF
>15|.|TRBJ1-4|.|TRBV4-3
TGCGCCAGCAGCCAGGTCACAGGATGGGGTGAAAAACTGTTTTTT
CASSQVTGWGEKLFF
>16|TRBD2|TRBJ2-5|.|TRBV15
TGTGCCACCAGCAGAGGGGCGGGGGGGCGTCGGGAGACCCAGTACTTC
CATSRGAGGRRETQYF
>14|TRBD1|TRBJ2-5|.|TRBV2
TGTGCCGGCTCCTTGACAGGGTACGAGGAGACCCAGTACTTC
CAGSLTGYEETQYF
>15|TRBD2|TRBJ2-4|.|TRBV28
TGTGCCAGCAGTTCGGGGGGGGGCGACAGAAACATTCAGTACTTC
CASSSGGGDRNIQYF
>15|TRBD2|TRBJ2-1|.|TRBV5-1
TGCGCCAGCAGCTTGAGCCTAGCGGGGGCGGGTGAGCAGTTCTTC
CASSLSLAGAGEQFF
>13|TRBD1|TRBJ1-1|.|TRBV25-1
TGTGCCAGCAGGATACAGGGGGGATTTGAAGCTTTCTTT
CASRIQGGFEAFF
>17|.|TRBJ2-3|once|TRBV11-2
TGTGCCAGCAGCTTAATTAGGTCGGCTGAGGGCACAGATACGCAGTATTTT
CASSLIRSAEGTDTQYF
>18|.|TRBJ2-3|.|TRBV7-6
TGTGCCAGCAGCTCCGTCCCGGGAAGGCAGAGCCTCACAGATACGCAGTATTTT
CASSSVPGRQSLTDTQYF
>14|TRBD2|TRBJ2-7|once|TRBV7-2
TGTGCCAGCAGCCTAAGGTTAGGCGGGAGAGAGCAGTACTTC
CASSLRLGGREQYF
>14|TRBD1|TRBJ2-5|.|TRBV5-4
TGTGCCAGCAGCTCACCGGGACAGAAAGAGACCCAGTACTTC
CASSSPGQKETQYF
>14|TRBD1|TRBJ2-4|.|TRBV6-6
TGTGCCAGCACAGAGACAGGGTATGGAAACATTCAGTACTTC
CASTETGYGNIQYF
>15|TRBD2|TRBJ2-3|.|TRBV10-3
TGTGCCATCAGTGACCCGGGGGGGCCGGCAGATACGCAGTATTTT
CAISDPGGPADTQYF
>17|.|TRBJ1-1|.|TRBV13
TGTGCCAGCAGCTTAGTAGCGGCCCAAGCACCTGACACTGAAGCTTTCTTT
CASSLVAAQAPDTEAFF
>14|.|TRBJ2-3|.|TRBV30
TGTGCCTGCAGTCGGTTAATCCACACAGATACGCAGTATTTT
CACSRLIHTDTQYF
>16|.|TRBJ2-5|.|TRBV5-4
TGTGCCAGCAGCTTGGATCAGCGGAGGATTCTAGAGACCCAGTACTTC
CASSLDQRRILETQYF
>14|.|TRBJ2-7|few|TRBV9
TGTGCCAGCAGCGTGGGTAGGGGCGCCTACGAGCAGTACTTC
CASSVGRGAYEQYF
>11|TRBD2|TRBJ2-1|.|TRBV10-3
TGTGCCGTGGGGGGGGGCAATGAGCAGTTCTTC
CAVGGGNEQFF
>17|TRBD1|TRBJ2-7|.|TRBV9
TGTGCCAGCAGCCCACGGATGGGACAGGGGGACTCCTACGAGCAGTACTTC
CASSPRMGQGDSYEQYF
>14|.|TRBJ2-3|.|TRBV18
TGTGCCAGCTCACCCGGCAGGCTCACAGATACGCAGTATTTT
CASSPGRLTDTQYF
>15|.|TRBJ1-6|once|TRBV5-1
TGCGCCAGCAGCTACTCTGTGGGAGGAGGATCACCCCTCCACTTT
CASSYSVGGGSPLHF
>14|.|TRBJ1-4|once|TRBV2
TGTGCCAGCAGTTTTAAGCGGGGGGGTGAAAAACTGTTTTTT
CASSFKRGGEKLFF
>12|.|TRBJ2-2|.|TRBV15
TGTGCCACCAGCAGACTAGCCGGGGAGCTGTTTTTT
CATSRLAGELFF
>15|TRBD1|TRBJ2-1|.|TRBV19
TGTGCCAGTAAGGGGGACAGGGGGTCCTACAATGAGCAGTTCTTC
CASKGDRGSYNEQFF
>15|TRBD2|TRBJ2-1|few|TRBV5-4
TGTGCCAGCAGCTTGCCACTAGCGGACTACAATGAGCAGTTCTTC
CASSLPLADYNEQFF
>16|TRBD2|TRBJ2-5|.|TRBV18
TGTGCCAGCTCACCGCCCGGGACTAGCGGGGGAGAGACCCAGTACTTC
CASSPPGTSGGETQYF
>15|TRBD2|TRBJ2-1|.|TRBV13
TGTGCCAGCAGCCTACTAGCGGGGGGGGATAATGAGCAGTTCTTC
CASSLLAGGDNEQFF
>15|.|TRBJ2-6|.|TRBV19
TGTGCCAGTAAGGGACTGAGCTCTGGGGCCAACGTCCTGACTTTC
CASKGLSSGANVLTF
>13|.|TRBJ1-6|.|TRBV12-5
TGTGCTAGTGGTTTGGAGGGGGATTCACCCCTCCACTTT
CASGLEGDSPLHF
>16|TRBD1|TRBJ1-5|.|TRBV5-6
TGTGCCAGCAGCTTGCTGGCAGGGGGTGTTAATCAGCCCCAGCATTTT
CASSLLAGGVNQPQHF
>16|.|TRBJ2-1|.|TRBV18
TGTGCCAGCTCACCACCGGGAGGGGGGGCCCACAATGAGCAGTTCTTC
CASSPPGGGAHNEQFF
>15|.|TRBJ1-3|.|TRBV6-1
TGTGCCAGCAGTGAATTACTATTCTCTGGAAACACCATATATTTT
CASSELLFSGNTIYF
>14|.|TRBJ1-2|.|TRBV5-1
TGCGCCAGCAGCTTGGATCCAGGTCCCTATGGCTACACCTTC
CASSLDPGPYGYTF
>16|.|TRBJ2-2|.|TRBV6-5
TGTGCCAGCAGTTGGCTCGTTAACATGTACACCGGGGAGCTGTTTTTT
CASSWLVNMYTGELFF
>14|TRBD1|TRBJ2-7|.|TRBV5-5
TGTGCCAGCAGCTACTTACAGGGGAATGACGAGCAGTACTTC
CASSYLQGNDEQYF
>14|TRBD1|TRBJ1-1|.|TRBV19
TGTGCCAGTAGGGAGAGACAGGGGCGCACTGAAGCTTTCTTT
CASRERQGRTEAFF
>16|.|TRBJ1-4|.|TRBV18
TGTGCCAGCTCACCAGAAATCGCGTCAACTAATGAAAAACTGTTTTTT
CASSPEIASTNEKLFF
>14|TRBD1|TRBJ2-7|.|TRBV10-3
TGTGCCATCAGTGCGGGACAGGAGGGCCACGAGCAGTACTTC
CAISAGQEGHEQYF
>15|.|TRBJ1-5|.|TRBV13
TGTGCCAGCAGCTTAGGCGTTGGGGGGGGTCGGCCCCAGCATTTT
CASSLGVGGGRPQHF
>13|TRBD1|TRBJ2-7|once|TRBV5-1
TGCGCCAGCAGCTTGACAGGGGGCTACGAGCAGTACTTC
CASSLTGGYEQYF
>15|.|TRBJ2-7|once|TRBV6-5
TGTGCCAGCAGCCGAACAGGGTTGGGGAACTACGAGCAGTACTTC
CASSRTGLGNYEQYF
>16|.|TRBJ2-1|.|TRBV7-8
TGTGCCAGCAGCTTAGAACGGGGGGCGATGTACAATGAGCAGTTCTTC
CASSLERGAMYNEQFF
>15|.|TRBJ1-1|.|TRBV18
TGTGCCAGCTCCGTATTCAGCGGGGGTAGCACTGAAGCTTTCTTT
CASSVFSGGSTEAFF
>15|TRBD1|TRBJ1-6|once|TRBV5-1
TGCGCCAGCAGCCCCCGGACAGGGGATAATTCACCCCTCCACTTT
CASSPRTGDNSPLHF
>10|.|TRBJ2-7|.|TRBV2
TGTGCCAGCAGTCGACAGGAGCAGTACTTC
CASSRQEQYF
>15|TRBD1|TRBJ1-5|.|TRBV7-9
TGTGCCAGCAGCATCGGACAGGGGGGGAATCAGCCCCAGCATTTT
CASSIGQGGNQPQHF
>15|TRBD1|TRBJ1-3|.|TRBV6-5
TGTGCCAGCAGACTCGACAGGGGTACTGGAAACACCATATATTTT
CASRLDRGTGNTIYF
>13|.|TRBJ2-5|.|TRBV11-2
TGTGCCAGCAGCCCGACGAGGGCAGAGACCCAGTACTTC
CASSPTRAETQYF
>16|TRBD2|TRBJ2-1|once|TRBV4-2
TGTGCCAGCAGCCAAGGGACTAGCGGGGGGGCCAATGAGCAGTTCTTC
CASSQGTSGGANEQFF